This T cell receptor (beta chain) came from a study of cytomegalovirus exposure and HLA in healthy donors. Overall study results and limits: Highly shared sequence variants in one cluster were likely a sequencing artifact. Cytomegalovirus association was listed for about 170 TCR beta chains. Later analysis associated a missense DCLRE1C variant with TCR beta V- and J-gene trimming. Donors belonging to an Asian-associated ancestry cluster reportedly showed fewer N-insertions in productive TCRs than the approximately 700-donor mean, according to what a later analysis found.

The PCR used 60 Vbeta and 13 Jbeta primers. Generated by immunoSEQ multiplex PCR, the TCRdb table keeps only in-frame clones and is missing some. This table holds 90,000 to 130,000 clones, 79% found once. Comment on this clone: Its antigen is not known.

The CDR3 sequence is 14 residues long. V is TRBV21-1 and J is TRBJ2-4; the table calls TRBD1, which could not be checked here. TRBV21-1 is deemed a pseudogene. The TCR sequence derives from a man aged 25 to 40 in good health and CMV-seropositive. The sequencing input was PBMCs. CDR3 in DNA: TGTGCCAGCAGACCAGGGGTCCCCAAAAACATTCAGTACTTC. Encoded protein: CASRPGVPKNIQYF.